Following are 12 T cell receptor beta chains from one sample sequenced in a study of T cell repertoires in cytomegalovirus infection. In TCRdb, the reads were re-called with MiXCR into one record per CDR3 protein. In the table there are over 450,000 distinct CDR3 sequences, approximately 11% of which are singletons. The sequenced sample consisted of PBMCs. Every receptor here comes from a human donor in good health (CMV status not recorded). Some clones in this sample may be carry-over from other donors' samples.

This clonotype appeared a few times. The chain carries TRBV12-3 or TRBV12-4 and TRBJ1-5; TRBD1 agrees at 9 bases. The CDR3 is made up of 14 amino acids. The trim removed 6 bases at V and 2 bases at J, leaving 2 bases unmatched. The CDR3 DNA sequence: TGTGCCAGCAGGAGGGACAGGGGCAATCAGCCCCAGCATTTT. This encodes CASRRDRGNQPQHF.

The chain recombines TRBV19 with TRBJ2-5; D perhaps matches TRBD1 (6 bases). V was clipped by 9 bases and J by 5 bases, with 16 bases between them. Germline-derived CDR1 and CDR2 are LNHDA and SQIVND (reference sequence). The CDR3 spans 13 residues. The CDR3 loop reads CASAGAARETQYF. CDR3 coding DNA: TGTGCCAGCGCAGGGGCAGCACGGGAGACCCAGTACTTC.

This clonotype showed up many times. This rearrangement joins TRBV7-3 to TRBJ2-7, with 7 bases aligning to TRBD1. The CDR3 sequence is 14 residues long. The trim removed 5 bases at V and 5 bases at J, leaving 9 bases unmatched. CDR1 and CDR2 (germline): SGHTA, FQGTGA. Here the CDR3 reads CASSLVGGRDEQYF. CDR3 coding DNA: TGTGCCAGCAGCCTAGTAGGGGGCCGGGACGAGCAGTACTTC.

This clonotype was picked up a small number of times. The rearrangement joins TRBV29-1 to TRBJ1-1; D call uncertain. The germline CDR1 and CDR2 sequences are SQVTM and ANQGSEA. This CDR3 has 13 residues. V lost 1 base and J lost 4, with 10 bases in between. The CDR3 DNA sequence: TGCAGCGTTGAAGGTAGGGCCATCACTGAAGCTTTCTTT. Translation gives CSVEGRAITEAFF.

This clonotype was observed a few times. The rearrangement joins TRBV3-1 to TRBJ2-2; D not resolved. Trimming removed 2 bases from V and 4 bases from J, with 5 bases in between. CDR3 length: 13 residues. Germline CDR1 is LGHDT and CDR2 is YNNKEL (reference sequence). CDR3 sequence (DNA): TGTGCCAGCAGCCAACGATTCACCGGGGAGCTGTTTTTT. As protein: CASSQRFTGELFF.

The chain recombines TRBV20-1 with TRBJ1-1; the D is unclear. V was cut by 3 bases and J by 3 bases, with 11 bases left in between. The CDR3 runs 13 residues. CDR1 and CDR2 from the germline V gene are DFQATT and SNEGSKA (reference sequence). The CDR3 protein is CSARGSSYTEAFF. CDR3 in DNA: TGCAGTGCTAGGGGCAGCTCTTACACTGAAGCTTTCTTT.

V gene TRBV29-1 combines with J gene TRBJ2-7, with D hard to call. V lost 7 bases and J 0 bases, leaving 13 bases between the germline ends. Germline assignment: CDR1 SQVTM and CDR2 ANQGSEA. The CDR3 is 13 residues long. The CDR3 nucleotides read TGCAGCGCCCGGACGTCCACCTCCTACGAGCAGTACTTC. Protein: CSARTSTSYEQYF.

There are a few counts of this clonotype. The chain combines TRBV20-1 with TRBJ2-1; the D is unclear. CDR1 and CDR2 (germline): DFQATT, SNEGSKA (reference sequence). The CDR3 extends over 13 amino acids. Between the trimmed V and J ends, which lost 6 bases and 0 bases, there was a span of 9 bases. DNA for the CDR3: TGCAGTGCATGGGCGTACTCCTACAATGAGCAGTTCTTC. This codes for CSAWAYSYNEQFF.

The table lists this clonotype with many counts. This rearrangement joins TRBV25-1 to TRBJ1-1; 8 bases are shared with TRBD1. Per germline, CDR1 MGHDK and CDR2 SYGVNS. V trimming: 6 bases; J trimming: 2 bases; junction bases outside the gene matches: 14. The CDR3 runs to 17 residues. The CDR3 coding sequence is TGTGCCAGCAGAGCTGTGGGGACAGGTGGCCCCAACACTGAAGCTTTCTTT. This translates into CASRAVGTGGPNTEAFF. Complete variable domain (other parts from reference TRBV25-1 and TRBJ1-1): EADIYQTPRYLVIGTGKKITLECSQTMGHDKMYWYQQDPGMELHLIHYSYGVNSTEKGDLSSESTVSRIRTEHFPLTLESARPSHTSQYLCASRAVGTGGPNTEAFFGQGTRLTVV.

The V and J genes are TRBV20-1 and TRBJ1-2; TRBD1 matches at 7 bases. Germline loops: CDR1 DFQATT, CDR2 SNEGSKA (reference sequence). The trim removed 0 bases at V and 7 bases at J, leaving 8 bases unmatched. This CDR3 is built from 14 residues. As DNA, the CDR3 is TGCAGTGCTAGAGATGTGGAGGGGGCGAGTGGCTACACCTTC. It yields the protein CSARDVEGASGYTF.

The J gene is TRBJ2-2, the V gene TRBV6-1, with TRBD2 matching over 11 bases. The CDR3 consists of 18 residues. Germline V CDR1 and CDR2: MNHNS, SASEGT. V trimming: 6 bases; J trimming: 2 bases; junction bases outside the gene matches: 11. The CDR3 DNA sequence: TGTGCCAGCAGCCACTTGACTAGCGGGGTTGGCAACACCGGGGAGCTGTTTTTT. It encodes CASSHLTSGVGNTGELFF.

V usage is TRBV3-1 and J usage is TRBJ1-2; TRBD1 matches 8 bases. This CDR3 region has 14 residues. Germline assignment: CDR1 LGHDT and CDR2 YNNKEL (reference sequence). The trim removed 3 bases at V and 4 bases at J, leaving 4 bases unmatched. The CDR3 region is CASSHTDRVYGYTF. The CDR3 nucleotides are TGTGCCAGCAGCCACACGGACAGGGTCTATGGCTACACCTTC.